The 20 T cell receptor beta chains below all came from one sample that was sequenced in a study of T-cell reconstitution after alpha-beta-depleted transplantation in children. Unique molecular identifiers tagged the TCRbeta library. TCRdb re-derived calls from the PCR reads in MiXCR, one entry per CDR3 protein. The sample holds 580,000 or so distinct CDR3 sequences, roughly 24% seen once. The input for sequencing was PBMCs, mostly from graft donor cells, taken 360 days after TCRalphabeta/CD19-depleted stem cell transplant. These receptors originate from a boy less than two years old who had a stem cell transplant for acute myeloid leukemia, so the T cells may come from the graft donor.

This clonotype was found a few times. This chain connects TRBV6-5 to TRBJ2-3; the match to TRBD2 covers 8 bases. V dropped 7 bases and J dropped 5; count of bases not matched to a gene: 14. This CDR3 spans 16 amino acids. The germline gives CDR1 MNHEY, CDR2 SVGAGI. The chain's CDR3 is CASKLSGGAGEDTQYF. The DNA for the CDR3 is TGTGCCAGCAAGTTGTCCGGGGGGGCTGGCGAAGATACGCAGTATTTT.

This clonotype has a count of ten or more. The chain joins TRBV7-3 to TRBJ2-2, with TRBD2 as a possible D gene (5 bases). The CDR3 totals 18 residues. The germline V gene has CDR1 SGHTA and CDR2 FQGTGA. V was trimmed by 4 bases and J by 0 bases, leaving 18 bases between them. The CDR3 is CASSSQPPGLSNTGELFF. The CDR3 DNA reads TGTGCCAGCAGCTCCCAACCCCCCGGACTGTCGAACACCGGGGAGCTGTTTTTT.

This clonotype occurred many times. The rearrangement uses TRBV15 and TRBJ2-3; TRBD2 agrees at 8 bases. This CDR3 region has 16 residues. The germline gives CDR1 LNHNV, CDR2 YYDKDF (reference sequence). Trimming removed 3 bases from V and 2 bases from J; junction bases left unmatched: 7. The CDR3 region has the DNA TGTGCCACCAGCAGTCATCGGGGGGGTCCCACAGATACGCAGTATTTT. This codes for CATSSHRGGPTDTQYF. The variable domain in full, completed from reference TRBV15 and TRBJ2-3, reads DAMVIQNPRYQVTQFGKPVTLSCSQTLNHNVMYWYQQKSSQAPKLLFHYYDKDFNNEADTPDNFQSRRPNTSFCFLDIRSPGLGDTAMYLCATSSHRGGPTDTQYFGPGTRLTVL.

This clonotype has a handful of counts. The gene calls are TRBV27 and TRBJ2-3; D unclear. Germline values: CDR1 MNHEY, CDR2 SMNVEV (reference sequence). The CDR3 spans 16 residues. The ends were cut back, 3 bases at V and 2 bases at J, with 15 bases in the middle. Here the CDR3 reads CASSFGVSRSTDTQYF. The CDR3 DNA reads TGTGCCAGCAGTTTTGGGGTATCGCGGTCCACAGATACGCAGTATTTT.

The V and J genes are TRBV5-1 and TRBJ2-1; possible D gene TRBD1, 6 bases. The germline V gene encodes CDR1 SGHRS and CDR2 YFSETQ. CDR3 length: 13 amino acids. The germline V and J ends were trimmed by 4 bases and 5 bases, with 10 bases remaining between them. CDR3 coding DNA: TGCGCCAGCAGCAGCGGACAGCACAATGAGCAGTTCTTC. As protein: CASSSGQHNEQFF.

The chain joins TRBV28 to TRBJ2-1; D assignment may be TRBD1 or TRBD2 (5 bases each). V was cut by 8 bases and J by 7 bases, with 18 bases left in between. The CDR3 runs to 14 residues. Per the germline V gene, CDR1 is MDHEN and CDR2 is SYDVKM. The CDR3 nucleotides are TGTGCCAGCTGGGAGACTCAGGGTGGGAATGAGCAGTTCTTC. Encoded protein: CASWETQGGNEQFF.

This clonotype came up a few times. The J gene is TRBJ2-7, the V gene TRBV28; D is unclear. The germline V and J ends were trimmed by 5 bases and 3 bases, with 11 bases remaining between them. Germline assignment: CDR1 MDHEN and CDR2 SYDVKM. The length of the CDR3 is 13 residues. The CDR3 nucleotides read TGTGCCAGCAGTCCCCTCCGAAACTACGAGCAGTACGTC. Protein sequence: CASSPLRNYEQYV.

This clonotype has ten or more counts. The chain recombines TRBV12-3 or TRBV12-4 with TRBJ2-2, with D maybe TRBD1 (5 bases). There are 12 residues in the CDR3. Trimming took 7 bases from V and 4 from J, leaving 7 bases between them. The CDR3 region is CASMQGTGELFF. CDR3 bases: TGTGCCAGCATGCAGGGCACCGGGGAGCTGTTTTTT.

This clonotype was counted once. Without the conserved terminal phenylalanine or tryptophan, this CDR3 likely stems from a read error. The chain joins TRBV20-1 to TRBJ2-1, with 10 bases fitting TRBD2. Losses at the gene ends were 2 bases for V and 5 bases for J; bases not matched to a gene: 6. Per the germline V gene, CDR1 is DFQATT and CDR2 is SNEGSKA (reference sequence). The CDR3 loop spans 15 amino acids. CDR3 coding DNA: TGCAGTGCTAGACCCGGGAGCGGGGGGGACAATGAGCAGTTCTCC. It translates to CSARPGSGGDNEQFS.

This clonotype has a count of ten or more. This chain links TRBV28 with TRBJ1-2, with TRBD1 matching 9 bases. Germline V CDR1 and CDR2: MDHEN, SYDVKM. V shed 2 bases, J shed 4 bases, and the junction held 8 bases outside the gene matches. The CDR3 has 16 amino acids. CDR3 amino acids: CASSLEGDRVRYGYTF. The DNA for the CDR3 is TGTGCCAGCAGTTTAGAGGGGGACAGGGTACGCTATGGCTACACCTTC.

This clonotype was found a few times. The chain's CDR3 is CASSFRGSGGELFF. The DNA of the CDR3 is TGTGCCAGCAGTTTTAGGGGTTCAGGCGGGGAGCTGTTTTTT. V and J are TRBV12-3 or TRBV12-4 and TRBJ2-2, with D tentatively TRBD1 (5 bases). This CDR3 spans 14 amino acids. V shed 3 bases and J shed 7 bases, with 12 bases lying between them.

This clonotype was picked up many times. The J gene is TRBJ2-7, the V gene TRBV29-1; TRBD1 or TRBD2 may be the D gene (6 bases each). The CDR3 extends over 12 amino acids. Germline V gene lookup returns CDR1 SQVTM and CDR2 ANQGSEA. V was cut by 4 bases and J by 3 bases, with 10 bases left in between. The CDR3 DNA reads TGCAGCGTTGGGGGGGACAACTACGAGCAGTACTTC. Protein product: CSVGGDNYEQYF.

This clonotype was recorded many times. The rearrangement uses TRBV28 and TRBJ2-5; D is possibly TRBD2 (6 bases). Germline loops: CDR1 MDHEN, CDR2 SYDVKM. V gave up 6 bases and J gave up 4 bases, with 12 bases separating them. There are 13 residues in the CDR3. CDR3 coding DNA: TGTGCCAGCAGGCCGACTAGAGGAGAGACCCAGTACTTC. Its protein is CASRPTRGETQYF.

Points on this clonotype: At one boundary the junction diverges from the germline segment, which might be a read error. This chain uses TRBV5-1 with TRBJ2-1, with D perhaps TRBD2 (6 bases). Germline CDR1 is SGHRS and CDR2 is YFSETQ. The length of the CDR3 is 16 residues. The CDR3 DNA reads TGTGCCAGCAGCTTAGAGGCGGGGAGCTCCTACAATGAGCAGTTCTTC. Its protein product is CASSLEAGSSYNEQFF.

Ten or more counts support this clonotype. The rearrangement links TRBV7-6 to TRBJ1-1, with D possibly being TRBD1 (6 bases). The CDR3 length is 16 residues. Between the trimmed V and J ends, which lost 2 bases and 1 base, there was a span of 14 bases. Germline V gene lookup returns CDR1 SGHVS and CDR2 FNYEAQ. The CDR3 spells CASSLNGGLRNTEAFF. The DNA for the CDR3 is TGTGCCAGCAGCTTAAATGGGGGCTTACGGAACACTGAAGCTTTCTTT. The full variable domain, in which reference TRBV7-6 and TRBJ1-1 provide the parts outside the CDR3, is GAGVSQSPRYKVTKRGQDVALRCDPISGHVSLYWYRQALGQGPEFLTYFNYEAQQDKSGLPNDRFSAERPEGSISTLTIQRTEQRDSAMYRCASSLNGGLRNTEAFFGQGTRLTVV.

This clonotype was observed many times. V and J are TRBV12-3 or TRBV12-4 and TRBJ1-1, with D possibly matching TRBD1 (6 bases). V was clipped by 6 bases and J by 0 bases, with 11 bases between them. There are 14 residues in the CDR3. The CDR3 protein is CASSPTGLNTEAFF. As DNA, the CDR3 is TGTGCCAGCAGCCCAACAGGGCTGAACACTGAAGCTTTCTTT.

At least ten counts were recorded for this clonotype. This chain joins TRBV21-1 and TRBJ2-4. TRBV21-1 is annotated as a pseudogene. This CDR3 region has 16 residues. The CDR3 sequence is CASSKALSWAKNIQYF. The CDR3 DNA follows: TGTGCCAGCAGCAAAGCGCTCAGTTGGGCCAAAAACATTCAGTACTTC.

This clonotype was counted ten times or more. The gene calls are TRBV4-3 and TRBJ1-1; 7 positions agree with TRBD1. Trimming at V came to 3 bases and at J to 1 base, leaving 5 bases not matched to a gene. The CDR3 is 15 amino acids. Germline-derived CDR1 and CDR2 are LGHNA and YSLEER. The CDR3 loop reads CASSQAGQANTEAFF. CDR3 bases: TGCGCCAGCAGCCAGGCCGGACAGGCGAACACTGAAGCTTTCTTT.

This clonotype was detected ten times or more. The chain joins TRBV20-1 to TRBJ2-3; possibly TRBD2 for D (5 bases). CDR1 and CDR2 (germline): DFQATT, SNEGSKA (reference sequence). Trimming left V 4 bases short and J 4 bases short, with 9 bases between. CDR3 size: 12 residues. The chain's CDR3 is CSAIVGADTQYF. As DNA, the CDR3 is TGCAGTGCTATAGTCGGGGCAGATACGCAGTATTTT.

The chain joins TRBV7-9 to TRBJ2-3, with 8 bases that match TRBD1. CDR1 and CDR2 (germline): SEHNR, FQNEAQ (reference sequence). The CDR3 is made up of 14 amino acids. The V and J ends lost 4 bases and 3 bases, in that order; junction bases with no gene match: 3. DNA of the CDR3: TGTGCCAGCAGCTCAGGGGGCAGGACAGATACGCAGTATTTT. Translated: CASSSGGRTDTQYF.